This T cell receptor (beta chain) originates from a study of spatial heterogeneity in lung cancer. The overall study: The donor population consisted of approximately 70 patients with untreated, early-stage non-small cell lung cancer. Among detected sequences, beta-chain ones consistently exceeded alpha-chain ones in number.

Findings of the study overall: Compared with follow-up, resection was when ubiquitous expanded tumor TCRs appeared in blood more.

Unmatched junction bases numbered 1, after V lost 3 bases and J lost 4 bases. The CDR3 has 15 amino acids. CDR1 and CDR2 from the germline V gene are LGHNA and YSLEER. Concerning this clonotype: No antigen is known for it.

In the library, each TCR cDNA molecule bore its own unique molecular identifier. TCRdb fed the 5' RACE reads into MiXCR, producing one record per CDR3 protein. The table records tens of thousands of distinct CDR3 sequences, just under 20% of them present only once. The time point was: blood at routine non-recurrence follow-up after resection. V and J are TRBV4-3 and TRBJ2-1, with TRBD2 matching 12 bases. The sequencing used PBMCs, collected at follow-up. This clonotype was sampled from a male donor with early-stage non-small cell lung cancer. CDR3 residues: CASSHGLAGYNEQFF. The DNA of the CDR3 is TGCGCCAGCAGCCACGGACTAGCGGGGTACAATGAGCAGTTCTTC.